This TCR beta chain was recorded in a study of beta chain features in type 1 diabetes. This clone was seen ten or more times. The antigen is unknown. CDR3 size: 14 residues. With 4 bases clipped from V and 6 bases from J, the junction kept 6 bases outside the gene matches. Germline CDR1 and CDR2: LNHNV and YYDKDF (reference sequence). Expressed TCRB transcripts got sequenced, as all isolated RNA was reverse transcribed. The method was immunoSEQ multiplex PCR; TCRdb's version includes in-frame clones alone and lacks a portion of them. Found here are about 170,000 clones, almost 8% of them singletons; the top ten hold roughly 0.46%. Study findings and constraints: Patients with Type 1 diabetes showed moderately but significantly shorter TCRB CDR3s in all four CD4+ subsets.

The rearrangement joins TRBV15 to TRBJ2-1; 7 bases are shared with TRBD2. This receptor was taken from a man in his late teens or twenties with type 1 diabetes. The sequencing sample was made of central memory CD4+ T cells from blood. This chain's CDR3 is CATSTRGGTNEQFF. The CDR3 nucleotides read TGTGCCACCAGCACCCGGGGAGGGACCAATGAGCAGTTCTTC.